The 9 T cell receptor beta chains below all came from one sample that was sequenced in a study of tissue T cells after allogeneic stem cell transplantation. Using immunoSEQ multiplex PCR, the repertoire was profiled, and TCRdb retains in-frame clones only, with some absent. The table lists about 43,000 clones, over 85% of them singletons. The specimen was blood, collected before transplantation. All receptors derive from a woman between 40 and 69 years old who later had graft-versus-host disease after an allogeneic stem cell transplant.

CDR3 nucleotides: TGTGCCAGCAGCTCCCGGGAGAACACCGGGGAGCTGTTTTTT. Protein product: CASSSRENTGELFF. The rearrangement uses TRBV7-8 and TRBJ2-2; D is possibly TRBD2 (5 bases). CDR3 size: 14 residues. Trimming removed 4 bases from V and 1 base from J, with 7 bases in between. CDR1 is SGHVS and CDR2 is FQNEAQ in the germline V gene.

CDR3 residues: CASSFPTSELQETQYF. The CDR3 DNA sequence: TGTGCCAGCAGCTTTCCTACTAGCGAACTACAAGAGACCCAGTACTTC. The chain combines TRBV5-4 with TRBJ2-5; 7 positions match TRBD2. This CDR3 comprises 16 residues. CDR1 and CDR2 (germline): SGHNT, YYREEE (reference sequence). Losses at the gene ends were 2 bases for V and 2 bases for J; bases not matched to a gene: 9.

CDR3 sequence: CSASRLAGGLDTQYF. The CDR3 DNA follows: TGCAGTGCTAGTAGGCTAGCGGGGGGTCTGGATACGCAGTATTTT. This chain joins TRBV20-1 and TRBJ2-3; 11 bases are shared with TRBD2. V trimming: 3 bases; J trimming: 6 bases; junction bases outside the gene matches: 8. This CDR3 is built from 15 residues. CDR1 is DFQATT and CDR2 is SNEGSKA in the germline V gene (reference sequence).

There are a few counts of this clone. The V and J genes are TRBV18 and TRBJ2-5; 7 nucleotides align to TRBD2. J gave up 2 bases and V 8 bases, and 5 bases lay outside the gene matches. The CDR3 is 13 amino acids. CDR1 and CDR2 from the germline V gene are KGHSH and LQKENI. CDR3 residues: CASGREGQETQYF. The CDR3 nucleotides read TGTGCCAGCGGCAGGGAGGGGCAAGAGACCCAGTACTTC.

V gene TRBV18 combines with J gene TRBJ2-7, with TRBD2 identical over 10 bases. CDR1 and CDR2 (germline): KGHSH, LQKENI. Losses at the gene ends were 0 bases for V and 2 bases for J; bases not matched to a gene: 1. The CDR3 loop spans 15 amino acids. The CDR3 loop is CASSPPLAGAYEQYF. CDR3 nucleotides: TGTGCCAGCTCACCACCGCTAGCGGGAGCCTACGAGCAGTACTTC.

This chain connects TRBV28 to TRBJ2-7; D is ambiguous. CDR3 length: 12 residues. CDR1 and CDR2 from the germline V gene are MDHEN and SYDVKM. The V end lost 6 bases, the J end lost 0 bases, and 6 bases lay between the germline ends. CDR3 protein: CASRPSSYEQYF. CDR3 bases: TGTGCCAGCAGACCCTCCTCCTACGAGCAGTACTTC.

V usage is TRBV4-3 and J usage is TRBJ1-1, with 8 bases matching TRBD1. Trimming took 3 bases from V and 1 from J; bases not matched to a gene: 1. This CDR3 is built from 14 residues. From germline, CDR1 is LGHNA and CDR2 YSLEER. The chain's CDR3 is CASSQDRENTEAFF. CDR3 nucleotides: TGCGCCAGCAGCCAGGACAGGGAGAACACTGAAGCTTTCTTT.

The chain employs TRBV27 and TRBJ2-5, with a tentative D call TRBD2 (6 bases). V dropped 1 base and J dropped 1 base, with 19 bases sitting between them. CDR3 length: 18 residues. CDR1 is MNHEY, CDR2 SMNVEV, per germline (reference sequence). CDR3 amino acids: CASSLWTPGGEAQETQYF. In DNA, the CDR3 is TGTGCCAGCAGTTTATGGACCCCAGGTGGGGAGGCCCAAGAGACCCAGTACTTC.

This clone was recorded only once. The chain has TRBV5-4 and TRBJ2-7, with 12 bases identical to TRBD1. This CDR3 is 17 amino acids long. V was clipped by 6 bases and J by 5 bases; unmatched bases: 15. The germline V gene has CDR1 SGHNT and CDR2 YYREEE (reference sequence). CDR3 in DNA: TGTGCCAGCACGCCGGGACAGGGGGCGTTAGTCCCCCACGAGCAGTACTTC. This codes for CASTPGQGALVPHEQYF.